This TCR beta chain emerged from a study of blood T cell repertoires in COVID-19. Produced via immunoSEQ multiplex PCR; TCRdb's table is partial and in-frame only. The profile covers hundreds of thousands of clones, with about 90% appearing a single time and roughly 1% taken by the ten largest. The CDR3 runs 15 residues. V shed 7 bases and J 0 bases; nucleotides not matched to a gene: 3. The germline V gene encodes CDR1 LNHDA and CDR2 SQIVND (reference sequence). Clinical histories supplied by participants themselves formed the basis of cohort assignment. Among Cohort 3 donors, those recovered had two negative PCRs, clearance, or symptom resolution.

This chain connects TRBV19 to TRBJ1-6, with TRBD1 matching 7 bases. Sequenced input: PBMCs or T cells enriched from blood (not recorded which). The origin of this receptor is a woman under 40 who had recovered from COVID-19. The CDR3 nucleotides are TGTGCCAGTACGGGACAGAGCTCCTATAATTCACCCCTCCACTTT. Protein: CASTGQSSYNSPLHF.